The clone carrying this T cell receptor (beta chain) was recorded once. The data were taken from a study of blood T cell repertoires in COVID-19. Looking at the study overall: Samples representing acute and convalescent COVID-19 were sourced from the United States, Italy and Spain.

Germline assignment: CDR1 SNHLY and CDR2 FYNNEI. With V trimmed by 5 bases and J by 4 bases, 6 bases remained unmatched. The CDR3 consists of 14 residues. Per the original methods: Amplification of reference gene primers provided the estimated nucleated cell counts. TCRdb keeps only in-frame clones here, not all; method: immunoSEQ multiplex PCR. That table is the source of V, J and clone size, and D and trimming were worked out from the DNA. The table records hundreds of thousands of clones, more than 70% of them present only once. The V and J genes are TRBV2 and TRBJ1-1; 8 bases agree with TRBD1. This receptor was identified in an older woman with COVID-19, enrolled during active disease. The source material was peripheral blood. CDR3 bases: TGTGCCAGCAGTCGACAGGGGCCCTCCACTGAAGCTTTCTTT. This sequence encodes CASSRQGPSTEAFF.